This T cell receptor (beta chain) is from a study of T-cell memory formation after mild COVID-19. CDR3 size: 16 residues. Trimming left V 0 bases short and J 8 bases short, with 19 bases between. Germline lookup yields CDR1 DFQATT and CDR2 SNEGSKA (reference sequence). A single record per CDR3 protein comes from TCRdb applying MiXCR to the 5' RACE reads. The data hold 90,000 to 130,000 distinct CDR3 sequences, with roughly a sixth observed a single time. This receptor was identified in a man between 18 and 35 years old who had mild COVID-19 (a few samples of this study predate the infection). Cell type and time point are not known. This chain links TRBV20-1 with TRBJ1-4, with D tentatively TRBD1 (6 bases). The sample taken for sequencing was PBMCs or a T cell subset sorted from them (not recorded which). This CDR3 reads CSARDPLAGAVEKLFF. CDR3 sequence (DNA): TGCAGTGCTAGAGATCCCCTCGCAGGGGCGGTCGAAAAACTGTTTTTT.